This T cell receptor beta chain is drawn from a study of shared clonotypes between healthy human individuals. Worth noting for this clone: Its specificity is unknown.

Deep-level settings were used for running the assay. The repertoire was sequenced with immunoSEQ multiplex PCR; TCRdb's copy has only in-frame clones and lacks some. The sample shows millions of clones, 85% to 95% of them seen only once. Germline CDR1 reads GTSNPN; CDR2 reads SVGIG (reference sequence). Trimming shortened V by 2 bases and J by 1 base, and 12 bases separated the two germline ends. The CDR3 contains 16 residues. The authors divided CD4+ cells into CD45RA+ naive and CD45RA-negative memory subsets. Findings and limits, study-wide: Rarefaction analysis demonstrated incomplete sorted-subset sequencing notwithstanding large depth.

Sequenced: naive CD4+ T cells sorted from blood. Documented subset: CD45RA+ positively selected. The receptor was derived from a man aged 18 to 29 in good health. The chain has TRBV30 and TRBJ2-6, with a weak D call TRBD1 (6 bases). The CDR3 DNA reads TGTGCCTGGAGTTTGGTCAGGGGTTCTGGGGCCAACGTCCTGACTTTC. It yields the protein CAWSLVRGSGANVLTF.